This T cell receptor (beta chain) emerged from a study of T cell responses to AZD1222 COVID-19 vaccine. J was trimmed by 3 bases and V by 5 bases; bases with no gene match: 9. From germline, CDR1 is SEHNR and CDR2 FQNEAQ (reference sequence). The CDR3 is 15 amino acids. This table comes from immunoSEQ multiplex PCR, and its TCRdb copy is limited to in-frame clones, with some not included. The sample lists 100,000 or so clones; about 85% were seen once. Study-wide results and caveats: Among the donors, most were white British and more were female, and clonal diversity was possibly underestimated.

In regard to this clone: What it binds is unknown.

The material was peripheral blood, obtained on day 0 of AZD1222 vaccination. The rearrangement joins TRBV7-9 to TRBJ2-5; 7 nucleotides match TRBD2. The TCR comes from an adult in good health. The CDR3 sequence: CASSPPFAGEETQYF. CDR3 DNA: TGTGCCAGCAGCCCCCCCTTTGCGGGGGAAGAGACCCAGTACTTC.